Presented here are 15 T cell receptor beta chains from one specimen sequenced in a study of response to subunit inactivated influenza vaccine. TCRdb recomputed calls from the RT-PCR reads with MiXCR, one row per CDR3 protein. The data hold hundreds of thousands of distinct CDR3 sequences, with 11% to 15% observed a single time. The specimen was PBMCs from blood, collected less than 15 days before vaccination. Every receptor here comes from a man in his forties or fifties who received an inactivated influenza vaccine.

The CDR3 loop reads CASSSSGQNEQFF. CDR3 nucleotide sequence: TGTGCCAGCAGTTCCTCGGGCCAAAATGAGCAGTTCTTC. The rearrangement joins TRBV12-3 or TRBV12-4 to TRBJ2-1; D not resolved. The germline V and J ends were trimmed by 4 bases and 7 bases, with 11 bases remaining between them. The CDR3 runs to 13 residues.

Only a few counts were recorded for this clonotype. The chain recombines TRBV7-2 with TRBJ2-5; 10 nucleotides agree with TRBD2. Germline loops: CDR1 SGHTA, CDR2 FQGNSA. The CDR3 loop spans 15 amino acids. With V trimmed by 6 bases and J by 1 base, 5 bases remained unmatched. The CDR3 spells CASRDGTSVQETQYF. The DNA of the CDR3 is TGTGCCAGCAGAGACGGGACTAGCGTCCAAGAGACCCAGTACTTC.

This clonotype showed up just a few times. The chain is built from TRBV30 and TRBJ2-7; 11 bases align to TRBD1. This CDR3 is 15 amino acids long. Trimming removed 1 base from V and 2 bases from J; junction bases left unmatched: 4. Germline-derived CDR1 and CDR2 are GTSNPN and SVGIG (reference sequence). This CDR3 is CAWSEGTGGAYEQYF. DNA of the CDR3: TGTGCCTGGAGTGAGGGGACAGGGGGGGCCTACGAGCAGTACTTC.

The V call is TRBV27, the J call TRBJ2-4; possible D gene TRBD1, 5 bases. Between the trimmed V and J ends, which lost 7 bases and 8 bases, there was a span of 24 bases. The V gene's germline CDR1 is MNHEY and CDR2 SMNVEV (reference sequence). This CDR3 contains 16 residues. For the CDR3, the DNA is TGTGCCAGCACTCAAAGACGGCCAGGGAATAGGTACATTCAGTACTTC. Its protein is CASTQRRPGNRYIQYF.

The chain joins TRBV18 to TRBJ2-2; D call uncertain. CDR1 is KGHSH, CDR2 LQKENI, per germline. V dropped 2 bases and J dropped 5 bases, with 3 bases sitting between them. The CDR3 is 12 residues long. The CDR3 DNA reads TGTGCCAGCTCACCAATGACCGGGGAGCTGTTTTTT. Protein product: CASSPMTGELFF.

J is TRBJ2-2 and V is TRBV30; 11 positions agree with TRBD2. The CDR3 sequence is 15 residues long. The V gene's germline CDR1 is GTSNPN and CDR2 SVGIG (reference sequence). J gave up 6 bases and V 3 bases, and 6 bases lay outside the gene matches. CDR3 in amino acids: CAWSLAGGPPGELFF. CDR3 coding DNA: TGTGCCTGGAGCTTAGCGGGGGGGCCTCCCGGGGAGCTGTTTTTT.

The sample holds a few counts of this clonotype. The rearrangement links TRBV6-5 to TRBJ2-5; 11 bases agree with TRBD2. Germline CDR1 and CDR2: MNHEY and SVGAGI. The CDR3 length is 18 residues. Trimming at V came to 4 bases and at J to 0 bases, leaving 10 bases not matched to a gene. The CDR3 DNA sequence: TGTGCCAGCAGTTCCCCCGGACTAGCGGGCCGGTACCAAGAGACCCAGTACTTC. Amino acid sequence: CASSSPGLAGRYQETQYF.

This clonotype was seen only a few times. The gene calls are TRBV4-1 and TRBJ2-2; D gene unclear. V was pared by 3 bases and J by 7 bases, with 9 bases between. The CDR3 spans 13 residues. Germline-derived CDR1 and CDR2 are MGHRA and YSYEKL. The DNA for the CDR3 is TGCGCCAGCAGCCATACGAAGGGCGGGGAGCTGTTTTTT. It yields the protein CASSHTKGGELFF.

The chain employs TRBV7-2 and TRBJ2-1; 7 nucleotides line up with TRBD1. CDR3 length: 17 amino acids. J lost 5 bases, V lost 2 bases, and 12 bases had no gene match. Per germline, CDR1 SGHTA and CDR2 FQGNSA. In DNA, the CDR3 is TGTGCCAGCAGCTTACCCAGGGGGATGGATGACAACAATGAGCAGTTCTTC. It is translated as CASSLPRGMDDNNEQFF.

This clonotype was seen only a few times. The chain uses TRBV11-1 and TRBJ1-5; 9 nucleotides agree with TRBD1. The germline gives CDR1 SGHAT, CDR2 FQDESV (reference sequence). The junction had 11 bases not matched to a gene; V was cut back by 4 bases and J by 1 base. The CDR3 runs to 18 residues. As DNA, the CDR3 is TGTGCCAGCAGCTCCGGGACAGGGTTCTTTGGGAGCAATCAGCCCCAGCATTTT. Translation: CASSSGTGFFGSNQPQHF.

There are a few counts of this clonotype. The rearrangement links TRBV5-1 to TRBJ2-7; D is perhaps TRBD2 (6 bases). V lost 5 bases, J lost 5 bases, and 11 bases lay in between. Germline CDR1 and CDR2: SGHRS and YFSETQ. The CDR3 runs to 12 residues. CDR3 region: CASRGGAHEQYF. The CDR3 nucleotides read TGCGCCAGCAGGGGGGGAGCCCACGAGCAGTACTTC. Full variable domain (missing parts from reference TRBV5-1 and TRBJ2-7): KAGVTQTPRYLIKTRGQQVTLSCSPISGHRSVSWYQQTPGQGLQFLFEYFSETQRNKGNFPGRFSGRQFSNSRSEMNVSTLELGDSALYLCASRGGAHEQYFGPGTRLTVT.

This chain joins TRBV5-1 and TRBJ2-7, with 9 bases aligning to TRBD1. The length of the CDR3 is 16 residues. The V gene's germline CDR1 is SGHRS and CDR2 YFSETQ. The junction had 9 bases not matched to a gene; V was cut back by 4 bases and J by 1 base. This chain's CDR3 is CASSKTGTGFSYEQYF. Here the CDR3 DNA reads TGCGCCAGCAGCAAGACCGGGACAGGGTTTTCCTACGAGCAGTACTTC.

Notes on this clonotype: A read error is likely, as this CDR3 ends without the conserved phenylalanine or tryptophan. The chain has TRBV3-1 and TRBJ2-5, with D perhaps given as TRBD1 or TRBD2 (5 bases each). Germline loops: CDR1 LGHDT, CDR2 YNNKEL (reference sequence). The length of the CDR3 is 13 residues. Trimming took 0 bases from V and 5 from J, leaving 7 bases between them. The CDR3 loop reads CASSQEGRETQYY. The CDR3 coding sequence is TGTGCCAGCAGCCAAGAGGGACGGGAGACCCAGTACTAC.

This clonotype occurred many times. This chain links TRBV20-1 with TRBJ2-7, with no clear D. The germline V gene has CDR1 DFQATT and CDR2 SNEGSKA (reference sequence). The CDR3 sequence is 12 residues long. The V end lost 6 bases, the J end lost 4 bases, and 13 bases lay between the germline ends. The CDR3 sequence is CSATLDRYEQYF. CDR3 coding DNA: TGCAGTGCGACCCTCGATAGGTACGAGCAGTACTTC.

As regards this clonotype: A much bigger clone sits one base away, suggesting this may be a read error. V and J are TRBV2 and TRBJ1-2; no reliable D call. Trimming removed 6 bases from V and 3 bases from J, with 8 bases in between. The CDR3 spans 12 residues. The germline gives CDR1 SNHLY, CDR2 FYNNEI. CDR3 nucleotides: TGTGCCAGCAGCGGGGATGACTATGGCTACACCTTC. Amino acid sequence: CASSGDDYGYTF.